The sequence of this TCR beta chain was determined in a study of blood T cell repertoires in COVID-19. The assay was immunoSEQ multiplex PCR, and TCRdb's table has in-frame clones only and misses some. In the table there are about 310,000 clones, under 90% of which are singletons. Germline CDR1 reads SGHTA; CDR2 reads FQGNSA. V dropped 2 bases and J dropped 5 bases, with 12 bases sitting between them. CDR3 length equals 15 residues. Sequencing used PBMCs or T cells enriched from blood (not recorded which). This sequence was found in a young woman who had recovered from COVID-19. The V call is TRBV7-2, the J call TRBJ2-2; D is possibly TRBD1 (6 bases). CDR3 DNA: TGTGCCAGCAGCTTAAATGCTAGGGGGACCGGGGAGCTGTTTTTT. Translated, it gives CASSLNARGTGELFF. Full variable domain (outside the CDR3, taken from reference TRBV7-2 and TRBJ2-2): GAGVSQSPSNKVTEKGKDVELRCDPISGHTALYWYRQSLGQGLEFLIYFQGNSAPDKSGLPSDRFSAERTGGSVSTLTIQRTQQEDSAVYLCASSLNARGTGELFFGEGSRLTVL.